Listed below are T cell receptor beta chains from one sample, sequenced in a study of PD-1 blockade in classical Hodgkin lymphoma. Clones were sequenced by immunoSEQ multiplex PCR, and TCRdb holds only the in-frame ones, with some missing. The sample carries around 13,000 clones, 79% recorded once. Here the sequenced sample was CD8+ T cells from blood, taken at baseline. These receptors were collected from a human donor with classical Hodgkin lymphoma. CDR3s include the opening cysteine and the closing phenylalanine or tryptophan. The order of the fields is CDR3 length, D gene, J gene, clone size, V gene, CDR3 protein, CDR3 DNA. The D gene is left open where the match is weak. The size field is filled for only some rows; it gives once, few, many or a size class.

len: 11
d_gene: -
j_gene: TRBJ1-1
abundance: -
v_gene: TRBV19
CDR3aa: CASTYGHEAFF
CDR3nt: TGTGCCAGTACATACGGGCACGAAGCTTTCTTT

len: 15
d_gene: -
j_gene: TRBJ2-2
abundance: -
v_gene: TRBV4-1
CDR3aa: CASSQVSPNTGELFF
CDR3nt: TGCGCCAGCAGCCAAGTTTCGCCGAACACCGGGGAGCTGTTTTTT

len: 16
d_gene: -
j_gene: TRBJ2-1
abundance: -
v_gene: TRBV7-9
CDR3aa: CASSLDLGGLRNEQFF
CDR3nt: TGTGCCAGCAGCTTAGACTTGGGCGGACTCCGCAATGAGCAGTTCTTC

len: 17
d_gene: -
j_gene: TRBJ1-4
abundance: -
v_gene: TRBV4-3
CDR3aa: CASSQDRTLATNEKLFF
CDR3nt: TGCGCCAGCAGCCAAGATAGGACCCTGGCAACTAATGAAAAACTGTTTTTT

len: 13
d_gene: -
j_gene: TRBJ2-1
abundance: -
v_gene: TRBV5-1
CDR3aa: CASSLAPFSEQFF
CDR3nt: TGCGCCAGCAGCTTGGCACCTTTTAGTGAGCAGTTCTTC

len: 16
d_gene: -
j_gene: TRBJ2-2
abundance: -
v_gene: TRBV11-1
CDR3aa: CASSFEGGSNTGELFF
CDR3nt: TGTGCCAGCAGCTTTGAGGGCGGCTCGAACACCGGGGAGCTGTTTTTT

len: 17
d_gene: -
j_gene: TRBJ2-2
abundance: -
v_gene: TRBV25-1
CDR3aa: CASSEGTYGVVAGELFF
CDR3nt: TGTGCCAGCAGTGAGGGGACCTACGGGGTGGTAGCCGGGGAGCTGTTTTTT

len: 14
d_gene: TRBD2
j_gene: TRBJ2-1
abundance: -
v_gene: TRBV11-2
CDR3aa: CATGRLAFHNEQFF
CDR3nt: TGTGCCACCGGGAGACTAGCATTCCACAATGAGCAGTTCTTC

len: 12
d_gene: -
j_gene: TRBJ1-2
abundance: few
v_gene: TRBV7-2
CDR3aa: CASSLGREGYTF
CDR3nt: TGTGCCAGCAGCTTAGGCAGGGAGGGCTACACCTTC

len: 17
d_gene: TRBD2
j_gene: TRBJ2-3
abundance: -
v_gene: TRBV27
CDR3aa: CASSLTGAGRGPDTQYF
CDR3nt: TGTGCCAGCAGTCTAACCGGTGCGGGGAGGGGACCAGATACGCAGTATTTT

len: 16
d_gene: TRBD1
j_gene: TRBJ2-3
abundance: -
v_gene: TRBV12-5
CDR3aa: CASAHRTGGYTDTQYF
CDR3nt: TGTGCTAGTGCCCATAGGACAGGGGGTTACACAGATACGCAGTATTTT

len: 16
d_gene: TRBD1
j_gene: TRBJ1-5
abundance: few
v_gene: TRBV5-5
CDR3aa: CASSLSGQGADQPQHF
CDR3nt: TGTGCCAGCAGCTTGAGTGGGCAGGGGGCCGATCAGCCCCAGCATTTT

len: 13
d_gene: TRBD2
j_gene: TRBJ2-1
abundance: -
v_gene: TRBV27
CDR3aa: CASSLRGGNEQFF
CDR3nt: TGTGCCAGCAGTTTACGGGGGGGGAATGAGCAGTTCTTC

len: 16
d_gene: TRBD1
j_gene: TRBJ1-1
abundance: -
v_gene: TRBV5-6
CDR3aa: CASSSPQAGGRTEAFF
CDR3nt: TGTGCCAGCAGCAGCCCCCAGGCAGGGGGCCGTACTGAAGCTTTCTTT

len: 15
d_gene: TRBD2
j_gene: TRBJ2-5
abundance: once
v_gene: TRBV7-9
CDR3aa: CASSSTSGGPETQYF
CDR3nt: TGTGCCAGCAGCTCTACTAGCGGGGGGCCGGAGACCCAGTACTTC

len: 13
d_gene: -
j_gene: TRBJ2-1
abundance: few
v_gene: TRBV27
CDR3aa: CASSLWSPDEQFF
CDR3nt: TGTGCCAGCAGTTTATGGTCTCCGGATGAGCAGTTCTTC

len: 13
d_gene: -
j_gene: TRBJ2-7
abundance: -
v_gene: TRBV6-5
CDR3aa: CASSYSEGYEQYF
CDR3nt: TGTGCCAGCAGTTACTCGGAGGGGTACGAGCAGTACTTC

len: 13
d_gene: -
j_gene: TRBJ1-4
abundance: once
v_gene: TRBV30
CDR3aa: CAWCDLGREKLFF
CDR3nt: TGTGCCTGGTGTGATTTAGGAAGGGAAAAACTGTTTTTT

len: 13
d_gene: TRBD1
j_gene: TRBJ1-1
abundance: -
v_gene: TRBV27
CDR3aa: CASSLSGRTGSYF
CDR3nt: TGTGCCAGCAGTTTATCCGGCAGGACAGGAAGTTACTTT

len: 15
d_gene: TRBD2
j_gene: TRBJ2-1
abundance: -
v_gene: TRBV6-5
CDR3aa: CASSYGWGGVNEQFF
CDR3nt: TGTGCCAGCAGTTACGGCTGGGGGGGGGTTAATGAGCAGTTCTTC

len: 13
d_gene: -
j_gene: TRBJ1-1
abundance: -
v_gene: TRBV10-3
CDR3aa: CAINRGANTEAFF
CDR3nt: TGTGCCATCAATAGGGGGGCGAACACTGAAGCTTTCTTT

len: 15
d_gene: TRBD2
j_gene: TRBJ2-1
abundance: few
v_gene: TRBV7-8
CDR3aa: CASSPTSGGGHEQFF
CDR3nt: TGTGCCAGCAGCCCTACTAGCGGGGGGGGTCATGAGCAGTTCTTC

len: 13
d_gene: TRBD1
j_gene: TRBJ2-5
abundance: -
v_gene: TRBV29-1
CDR3aa: CSVVSGGRETQYF
CDR3nt: TGCAGCGTTGTCTCAGGGGGCAGGGAGACCCAGTACTTC

len: 14
d_gene: -
j_gene: TRBJ2-7
abundance: once
v_gene: TRBV5-1
CDR3aa: CASSQGDRGYEQYF
CDR3nt: TGCGCCAGCAGCCAGGGAGATAGAGGCTACGAGCAGTACTTC

len: 11
d_gene: -
j_gene: TRBJ1-1
abundance: -
v_gene: TRBV29-1
CDR3aa: CSVRMNTEAFF
CDR3nt: TGCAGCGTCAGGATGAACACTGAAGCTTTCTTT

len: 12
d_gene: -
j_gene: TRBJ1-2
abundance: -
v_gene: TRBV29-1
CDR3aa: CSVGGTYYGYTF
CDR3nt: TGCAGCGTTGGAGGCACTTACTATGGCTACACCTTC

len: 12
d_gene: -
j_gene: TRBJ2-7
abundance: -
v_gene: TRBV4-2
CDR3aa: CASSQTGYEQYF
CDR3nt: TGTGCCAGCAGCCAGACTGGATACGAGCAGTACTTC

len: 16
d_gene: -
j_gene: TRBJ2-5
abundance: -
v_gene: TRBV5-4
CDR3aa: CASSLTGTHSQETQYF
CDR3nt: TGTGCCAGCAGCTTAACCGGGACACACAGCCAAGAGACCCAGTACTTC

len: 16
d_gene: -
j_gene: TRBJ1-2
abundance: once
v_gene: TRBV9
CDR3aa: CASSPRVRGFPYGYTF
CDR3nt: TGTGCCAGCAGCCCCCGTGTCAGGGGATTCCCCTATGGCTACACCTTC

len: 14
d_gene: -
j_gene: TRBJ2-3
abundance: -
v_gene: TRBV27
CDR3aa: CASSLAGFADTQYF
CDR3nt: TGTGCCAGCAGTTTAGCGGGGTTCGCAGATACGCAGTATTTT

len: 18
d_gene: TRBD1
j_gene: TRBJ2-6
abundance: -
v_gene: TRBV7-9
CDR3aa: CASSEGTGVVTGANVLTF
CDR3nt: TGTGCCAGCAGCGAAGGGACAGGGGTGGTGACTGGGGCCAACGTCCTGACTTTC

len: 14
d_gene: -
j_gene: TRBJ2-7
abundance: -
v_gene: TRBV9
CDR3aa: CASSVDRAGYEQYF
CDR3nt: TGTGCCAGCAGCGTAGATAGGGCCGGCTACGAGCAGTACTTC

len: 13
d_gene: -
j_gene: TRBJ2-7
abundance: -
v_gene: TRBV9
CDR3aa: CASSVGGSYEQYF
CDR3nt: TGTGCCAGCAGCGTAGGGGGGAGCTACGAGCAGTACTTC

len: 14
d_gene: -
j_gene: TRBJ2-7
abundance: -
v_gene: TRBV4-2
CDR3aa: CASSQDLGAYEQYF
CDR3nt: TGTGCCAGCAGCCAAGACTTGGGGGCCTACGAGCAGTACTTC

len: 14
d_gene: -
j_gene: TRBJ1-1
abundance: -
v_gene: TRBV6-5
CDR3aa: CASSYRGGYTEAFF
CDR3nt: TGTGCCAGCAGCTATAGGGGGGGGTACACTGAAGCTTTCTTT

len: 15
d_gene: TRBD1
j_gene: TRBJ2-1
abundance: -
v_gene: TRBV7-9
CDR3aa: CASSLSQGAYNEQFF
CDR3nt: TGTGCCAGCAGCTTATCACAGGGGGCCTACAATGAGCAGTTCTTC

len: 15
d_gene: -
j_gene: TRBJ1-1
abundance: -
v_gene: TRBV30
CDR3aa: CAWSVRGAVGTEAFF
CDR3nt: TGTGCCTGGAGTGTACGGGGGGCAGTGGGGACTGAAGCTTTCTTT

len: 13
d_gene: -
j_gene: TRBJ1-2
abundance: -
v_gene: TRBV27
CDR3aa: CASSTGLAGGYTF
CDR3nt: TGTGCCAGCAGTACGGGACTCGCGGGGGGCTACACCTTC

len: 18
d_gene: -
j_gene: TRBJ2-6
abundance: once
v_gene: TRBV5-1
CDR3aa: CASSGESVLRSGANVLTF
CDR3nt: TGCGCCAGCAGCGGGGAGTCAGTTCTCCGCTCTGGGGCCAACGTCCTGACTTTC

len: 14
d_gene: -
j_gene: TRBJ2-7
abundance: -
v_gene: TRBV29-1
CDR3aa: CSVEAFGSLHGQYF
CDR3nt: TGCAGCGTTGAAGCTTTCGGGTCCCTCCATGGGCAGTACTTC

len: 16
d_gene: -
j_gene: TRBJ2-5
abundance: -
v_gene: TRBV6-1
CDR3aa: CASSERVNRGRETQYF
CDR3nt: TGTGCCAGCAGTGAACGGGTCAACCGAGGTCGAGAGACCCAGTACTTC

len: 15
d_gene: TRBD2
j_gene: TRBJ2-1
abundance: -
v_gene: TRBV5-6
CDR3aa: CASSFQLAVYNEQFF
CDR3nt: TGTGCCAGCAGCTTCCAACTAGCGGTCTACAATGAGCAGTTCTTC

len: 12
d_gene: -
j_gene: TRBJ2-1
abundance: once
v_gene: TRBV29-1
CDR3aa: CSVEVVYNEQFF
CDR3nt: TGCAGCGTTGAGGTAGTTTACAATGAGCAGTTCTTC

len: 13
d_gene: TRBD2
j_gene: TRBJ2-3
abundance: -
v_gene: TRBV27
CDR3aa: CASTGGGTDTQYF
CDR3nt: TGTGCCAGCACGGGCGGGGGGACAGATACGCAGTATTTT

len: 14
d_gene: -
j_gene: TRBJ2-3
abundance: -
v_gene: TRBV5-1
CDR3aa: CASSERTSTDTQYF
CDR3nt: TGCGCCAGCAGCGAGCGGACTAGCACAGATACGCAGTATTTT

len: 15
d_gene: -
j_gene: TRBJ2-7
abundance: -
v_gene: TRBV6-1
CDR3aa: CASSERRLFSYEQYF
CDR3nt: TGTGCCAGCAGTGAACGGAGACTGTTCTCCTACGAGCAGTACTTC

len: 15
d_gene: -
j_gene: TRBJ1-2
abundance: -
v_gene: TRBV4-2
CDR3aa: CASSQDTKTGPAFTF
CDR3nt: TGTGCCAGCAGCCAAGATACGAAGACAGGACCGGCTTTCACCTTC

len: 14
d_gene: -
j_gene: TRBJ2-2
abundance: -
v_gene: TRBV15
CDR3aa: CATSTTDNTGELFF
CDR3nt: TGTGCCACCAGCACGACCGACAACACCGGGGAGCTGTTTTTT

len: 15
d_gene: -
j_gene: TRBJ1-3
abundance: few
v_gene: TRBV7-7
CDR3aa: CASSETMGAGNTIYF
CDR3nt: TGTGCCAGCAGCGAGACCATGGGAGCTGGAAACACCATATATTTT

len: 17
d_gene: -
j_gene: TRBJ1-1
abundance: -
v_gene: TRBV2
CDR3aa: CASSDVGGSGVNTEAFF
CDR3nt: TGTGCCAGCAGTGACGTAGGGGGTTCCGGAGTGAACACTGAAGCTTTCTTT

len: 17
d_gene: TRBD1
j_gene: TRBJ1-3
abundance: -
v_gene: TRBV4-2
CDR3aa: CASSQESQGARGNTIYF
CDR3nt: TGTGCCAGCAGCCAAGAGTCGCAGGGGGCACGGGGAAACACCATATATTTT

len: 16
d_gene: -
j_gene: TRBJ2-2
abundance: -
v_gene: TRBV10-3
CDR3aa: CAIRDRDIANTGELFF
CDR3nt: TGTGCCATCAGGGACCGGGACATTGCGAACACCGGGGAGCTGTTTTTT

len: 13
d_gene: -
j_gene: TRBJ2-3
abundance: -
v_gene: TRBV11-2
CDR3aa: CASSLHLADTQYF
CDR3nt: TGTGCCAGCAGCCTCCACTTGGCAGATACGCAGTATTTT

len: 15
d_gene: TRBD2
j_gene: TRBJ2-7
abundance: -
v_gene: TRBV19
CDR3aa: CASSETSFSPHEQYF
CDR3nt: TGTGCCAGTAGTGAGACTAGCTTCTCTCCCCACGAGCAGTACTTC

len: 14
d_gene: -
j_gene: TRBJ2-7
abundance: -
v_gene: TRBV13
CDR3aa: CASSPRTDSYEQYF
CDR3nt: TGTGCCAGCAGCCCAAGGACTGACTCCTACGAGCAGTACTTC